A single sample is the source of the 10 T cell receptor beta chains below, sequenced in a study of technical replicates of blood from several donors. Assay used: immunoSEQ multiplex PCR; TCRdb lists only in-frame clones, some missing. The table has 75,000 to 95,000 clones, around 96% seen once. Sequenced: T cells isolated from PBMCs. The receptors come from a human donor in good health.

The gene calls are TRBV9 and TRBJ1-2; no firm D call. This CDR3 spans 15 amino acids. Germline V gene sequence: CDR1 SGDLS, CDR2 YYNGEE. Trimming left V 0 bases short and J 8 bases short, with 17 bases between. The CDR3 DNA reads TGTGCCAGCAGCGTAGGCACGACAAGGGAGGGCGGCTACACCTTC. It yields the protein CASSVGTTREGGYTF.

The V call is TRBV7-9, the J call TRBJ2-1, with 10 nucleotides matching TRBD1. Germline CDR1 and CDR2: SEHNR and FQNEAQ (reference sequence). CDR3 length: 16 residues. V was pared by 2 bases and J by 3 bases, with 4 bases of the junction left unmatched. As DNA, the CDR3 is TGTGCCAGCAGCTTAACCGGGACAGGGGTCTACAATGAGCAGTTCTTC. Residues: CASSLTGTGVYNEQFF.

The V and J genes are TRBV10-1 and TRBJ2-3; D is unresolved. Germline V gene lookup returns CDR1 WNHNN and CDR2 SYGVQD (reference sequence). V lost 2 bases and J lost 3, with 9 bases in between. The CDR3 covers 14 residues. CDR3 residues: CASSEHLGTDTQYF. The CDR3 DNA is TGCGCCAGCAGTGAGCACCTCGGGACAGATACGCAGTATTTT.

This clone was counted only a few times. The chain recombines TRBV5-1 with TRBJ1-1; D is ambiguous. V lost 4 bases and J 0 bases, leaving 4 bases between the germline ends. The CDR3 sequence is 12 residues long. Germline values: CDR1 SGHRS, CDR2 YFSETQ. The CDR3, as DNA: TGCGCCAGCAGCGCGGTGAACACTGAAGCTTTCTTT. Translation gives CASSAVNTEAFF. Together with reference TRBV5-1 and TRBJ1-1, the CDR3 gives the full variable domain: KAGVTQTPRYLIKTRGQQVTLSCSPISGHRSVSWYQQTPGQGLQFLFEYFSETQRNKGNFPGRFSGRQFSNSRSEMNVSTLELGDSALYLCASSAVNTEAFFGQGTRLTVV.

V and J are TRBV6-6 and TRBJ2-7; D remains ambiguous. CDR3 length: 13 amino acids. Looked up from germline, CDR1 is MNHNY and CDR2 is SVGAGI (reference sequence). Trimming pared 6 bases from V and 4 bases from J, leaving 13 bases between. The CDR3 DNA reads TGTGCCAGCAGCCTGTACAGCTCTTACGAGCAGTACTTC. Translating gives CASSLYSSYEQYF.

V usage is TRBV28 and J usage is TRBJ2-1; 14 bases agree with TRBD2. Germline V gene sequence: CDR1 MDHEN, CDR2 SYDVKM. V was pared by 3 bases and J by 9 bases, with 1 base of the junction left unmatched. The CDR3 covers 14 residues. CDR3 residues: CASSLGLAGVEQFF. The CDR3 nucleotides are TGTGCCAGCAGTTTGGGACTAGCGGGAGTTGAGCAGTTCTTC.

Only a few counts were recorded for this clone. The rearrangement joins TRBV10-1 to TRBJ1-1; TRBD1 matches 10 bases. CDR3 length: 15 residues. The trim removed 5 bases at V and 3 bases at J, leaving 6 bases unmatched. CDR1 is WNHNN and CDR2 is SYGVQD in the germline V gene (reference sequence). This CDR3 is CASSNTGQGYTEAFF. CDR3 bases: TGCGCCAGCAGTAATACGGGACAGGGGTACACTGAAGCTTTCTTT.

The chain employs TRBV7-2 and TRBJ1-5; possibly TRBD1 for D (5 bases). V lost 2 bases and J lost 4, with 12 bases in between. The length of the CDR3 is 15 residues. Germline-derived CDR1 and CDR2 are SGHTA and FQGNSA. CDR3 sequence reads: CASSLSAGGNQPQHF. The CDR3 region has the DNA TGTGCCAGCAGCTTATCCGCGGGGGGAAATCAGCCCCAGCATTTT.

The sample holds one count of this clone. This rearrangement joins TRBV6-5 to TRBJ1-2, with D maybe TRBD1 (5 bases). Germline lookup yields CDR1 MNHEY and CDR2 SVGAGI. The CDR3 has 13 amino acids. Deletions cut 2 bases from V and 4 bases from J, with 8 bases between. The DNA for the CDR3 is TGTGCCAGCAGTTACCAGGGAATCTATGGCTACACCTTC. This encodes CASSYQGIYGYTF.

The J gene is TRBJ1-2, the V gene TRBV5-6; TRBD1 might be the D (6 bases). The V gene's germline CDR1 is SGHDT and CDR2 YYEEEE. Trimming shortened V by 1 base and J by 6 bases, and 13 bases separated the two germline ends. CDR3 length: 14 residues. Here the CDR3 DNA reads TGTGCCAGCAGCTTGTGGCCGGCAGGGGATGGCTACACCTTC. Protein sequence: CASSLWPAGDGYTF.